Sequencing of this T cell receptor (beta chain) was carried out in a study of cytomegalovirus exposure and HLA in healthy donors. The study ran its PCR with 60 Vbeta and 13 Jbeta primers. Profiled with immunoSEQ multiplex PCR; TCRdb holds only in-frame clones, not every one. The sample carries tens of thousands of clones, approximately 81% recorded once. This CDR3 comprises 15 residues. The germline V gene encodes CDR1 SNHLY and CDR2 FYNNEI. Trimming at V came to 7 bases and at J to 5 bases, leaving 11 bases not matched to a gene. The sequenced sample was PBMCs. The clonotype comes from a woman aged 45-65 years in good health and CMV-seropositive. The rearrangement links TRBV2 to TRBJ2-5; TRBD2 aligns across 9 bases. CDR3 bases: TGTGCCAGCACCTCGGGGCGGGAGGGCTTGGAGACCCAGTACTTC. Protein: CASTSGREGLETQYF.